This T cell receptor (beta chain) was found in a study of hypomethylating agent response in myelodysplastic syndrome. Trimming pared 0 bases from V and 7 bases from J, leaving 7 bases between. The CDR3 loop spans 13 amino acids. Per germline, CDR1 SGHRS and CDR2 YFSETQ. Some clones are missing from TCRdb's copy, which holds only in-frame ones; the method was immunoSEQ multiplex PCR. The repertoire consists of approximately 4,500 clones, with around 82% occurring once and the leading ten covering approximately 8%. The J gene is TRBJ1-4, the V gene TRBV5-1; D remains ambiguous. The source of this sequence is a human donor with myelodysplastic syndrome. Sample: bone marrow, taken before or after starting hypomethylating agent treatment for myelodysplastic syndrome (not recorded which). CDR3 DNA sequence: TGCGCCAGCAGCTTGGAGACAACTGAAAAACTGTTTTTT. Encoded protein: CASSLETTEKLFF.